A selection of T cell receptor beta chains follows, all from one sample in a study of cytomegalovirus exposure and HLA in healthy donors. The data were produced by immunoSEQ multiplex PCR, yet TCRdb's version contains in-frame clones alone and is incomplete. The sample consists of around 99,000 clones, about 74% of them appearing once. The sample was PBMCs. The receptors shown here come from a woman in her thirties or forties in good health and CMV-seropositive. Each CDR3 is given with its conserved first and last residue. D genes are given only for firm matches. Clone size is stated in some rows and not others, as once, few, many or a class when expanded.

D gene	V gene	clone size	J gene	CDR3 protein	CDR3 DNA
TRBD1	TRBV9	few	TRBJ1-2	CASSVGQGSYGYTF	TGTGCCAGCAGCGTAGGACAGGGGAGCTATGGCTACACCTTC
NA	TRBV2	NA	TRBJ1-4	CASSQAGFATNEKLFF	TGTGCCAGCAGTCAGGCGGGATTTGCAACTAATGAAAAACTGTTTTTT
NA	TRBV9	NA	TRBJ2-7	CASSVSPTVSYEQYF	TGTGCCAGCAGCGTCTCCCCGACAGTTTCCTACGAGCAGTACTTC
NA	TRBV6-5	NA	TRBJ2-3	CASSSRPGEGTDTQYF	TGTGCCAGCAGTTCCCGTCCGGGGGAGGGCACAGATACGCAGTATTTT
TRBD1	TRBV9	NA	TRBJ1-1	CASSVQGQLNTEAFF	TGTGCCAGCAGCGTACAGGGACAGTTGAACACTGAAGCTTTCTTT
NA	TRBV4-3	NA	TRBJ1-5	CASSGQVDQPQHF	TGCGCCAGCAGCGGGCAGGTGGATCAGCCCCAGCATTTT
NA	TRBV7-9	few	TRBJ1-1	CASNPAGGTEAFF	TGTGCCAGCAACCCGGCCGGGGGCACTGAAGCTTTCTTT
NA	TRBV2	NA	TRBJ2-2	CASNNARSTGELFF	TGTGCCAGCAATAATGCGAGGAGCACCGGGGAGCTGTTTTTT
TRBD1	TRBV29-1	NA	TRBJ2-7	CSVEGQGPTEQYF	TGCAGCGTTGAGGGACAGGGCCCGACCGAGCAGTACTTC
NA	TRBV4-1	NA	TRBJ1-1	CASSPISQNTEAFF	TGCGCCAGCAGCCCTATTAGCCAGAACACTGAAGCTTTCTTT
TRBD1	TRBV7-9	few	TRBJ2-7	CASSTGTGVYEQYF	TGTGCCAGCAGTACCGGGACAGGGGTCTACGAGCAGTACTTC
NA	TRBV19	NA	TRBJ1-5	CASSIQGFNQPQHF	TGTGCCAGTAGTATCCAGGGATTCAATCAGCCCCAGCATTTT
NA	TRBV6-5	NA	TRBJ1-2	CASRQTGYGYTF	TGTGCCAGCAGACAGACAGGCTATGGCTACACCTTC
NA	TRBV29-1	NA	TRBJ1-4	CSVRTNEKLFF	TGCAGCGTGAGGACAAATGAAAAACTGTTTTTT
NA	TRBV5-4	NA	TRBJ2-1	CASSSTGNPYNEQFF	TGTGCCAGCAGCTCAACAGGGAACCCCTACAATGAGCAGTTCTTC
NA	TRBV4-2	once	TRBJ2-1	CASSQGWRASRTYNEQFF	TGTGCCAGCAGCCAAGGTTGGAGGGCTAGCAGAACCTACAATGAGCAGTTCTTC
NA	TRBV9	NA	TRBJ1-2	CASSPRRDGNYGYTF	TGTGCCAGCAGCCCCCGTAGAGACGGGAACTATGGCTACACCTTC
TRBD1	TRBV30	NA	TRBJ2-6	CAWRNPGGQGAINVLTF	TGTGCCTGGAGAAATCCAGGAGGTCAGGGGGCAATCAACGTCCTGACTTTC
TRBD1	TRBV27	NA	TRBJ1-6	CASKTRQGQSSYNSPLHF	TGTGCCAGCAAAACTCGACAGGGGCAAAGCTCCTATAATTCACCCCTCCACTTT
TRBD1	TRBV7-2	NA	TRBJ1-5	CASTTGQGDQPQHF	TGTGCCAGCACCACGGGACAGGGGGACCAGCCCCAGCATTTT
NA	TRBV2	NA	TRBJ2-5	CASNQVETQYF	TGTGCCAGCAATCAGGTTGAGACCCAGTACTTC
NA	TRBV6-1	NA	TRBJ2-2	CASTRIGELFF	TGTGCCAGCACTAGAATCGGGGAGCTGTTTTTT
NA	TRBV4-1	NA	TRBJ1-5	CASSQAYGLQPQHF	TGCGCCAGCAGCCAAGCATATGGACTACAGCCCCAGCATTTT
TRBD1	TRBV4-3	NA	TRBJ1-1	CASSQNRGYSTEAFF	TGCGCCAGCAGCCAAAACAGGGGGTACAGCACTGAAGCTTTCTTT
TRBD2	TRBV4-1	NA	TRBJ2-7	CASSQSLAGAYEQYF	TGCGCCAGCAGCCAGAGCCTAGCGGGGGCCTACGAGCAGTACTTC
TRBD1	TRBV6-6	once	TRBJ1-2	CASSRTGGIYGYTF	TGTGCCAGCAGCCGGACAGGGGGCATCTATGGCTACACCTTC
NA	TRBV7-2	NA	TRBJ2-7	CAERRGNYEQYF	TGTGCCGAGAGACGGGGAAACTACGAGCAGTACTTC
TRBD1	TRBV29-1	NA	TRBJ1-1	CSVDQGQLNTEAFF	TGCAGCGTGGATCAGGGACAGTTGAACACTGAAGCTTTCTTT
NA	TRBV19	once	TRBJ1-2	CASRKQGRNYGYTF	TGTGCCAGTAGAAAACAGGGTCGCAACTATGGCTACACCTTC
NA	TRBV6-6	many	TRBJ1-3	CATSWADPGNTIYF	TGTGCCACCTCGTGGGCAGACCCTGGAAACACCATATATTTT
TRBD1	TRBV18	once	TRBJ1-2	CASSPGQGPNGYTF	TGTGCCAGCTCACCGGGACAGGGACCGAATGGCTACACCTTC
NA	TRBV25-1	NA	TRBJ1-2	CASSDRSGVYGYTF	TGTGCCAGCAGTGATCGGAGCGGCGTTTATGGCTACACCTTC
NA	TRBV7-4	NA	TRBJ1-5	CASSLAGRDNQPQHF	TGTGCCAGCAGCTTAGCGGGCAGGGATAATCAGCCCCAGCATTTT
NA	TRBV30	NA	TRBJ1-3	CAWSGGSSGNTIYF	TGTGCCTGGAGTGGAGGGTCCTCTGGAAACACCATATATTTT
TRBD2	TRBV29-1	NA	TRBJ2-1	CSVLSPSGGAGQFF	TGCAGCGTTCTGAGTCCTAGCGGGGGGGCGGGGCAGTTCTTC
NA	TRBV6-5	few	TRBJ2-1	CASSPTGYNEQFF	TGTGCCAGCAGTCCAACAGGGTACAATGAGCAGTTCTTC
NA	TRBV21-1	NA	TRBJ1-1	CASSKRGSEAFF	TGTGCCAGCAGCAAAAGGGGTTCTGAAGCTTTCTTT
NA	TRBV7-7	NA	TRBJ2-3	CASSLSSGADTQYF	TGTGCTAGCAGCTTGTCCAGCGGTGCAGATACGCAGTATTTT
NA	TRBV30	NA	TRBJ2-2	CAWSVSARTGELFF	TGTGCCTGGAGTGTATCCGCTAGGACCGGGGAGCTGTTTTTT
NA	TRBV5-1	NA	TRBJ1-1	CASSLEQGNTEAFF	TGCGCCAGCAGCTTGGAACAGGGTAACACTGAAGCTTTCTTT
NA	TRBV7-6	NA	TRBJ2-2	CASSSYRNTGELFF	TGTGCCAGCAGCTCCTACAGAAACACCGGGGAGCTGTTTTTT
TRBD2	TRBV5-4	few	TRBJ2-5	CASSKTSGYQETQYF	TGTGCCAGCAGCAAGACTAGCGGGTACCAAGAGACCCAGTACTTC
NA	TRBV25-1	NA	TRBJ1-3	CASSGQRSGTPGSIYF	TGTGCCAGCAGTGGACAGAGAAGCGGGACACCAGGTTCCATATATTTT
NA	TRBV19	few	TRBJ1-5	CASSIGLDSNNQPQHF	TGTGCCAGTAGTATAGGTCTGGACAGTAACAATCAGCCCCAGCATTTT
TRBD2	TRBV30	NA	TRBJ2-1	CAWSVRPFGLAGGTYNEQFF	TGTGCCTGGAGTGTACGCCCCTTCGGACTAGCGGGGGGGACTTACAATGAGCAGTTCTTC
NA	TRBV13	few	TRBJ2-1	CASSLSRGNEQFF	TGTGCCAGCAGCCTCTCCAGGGGCAATGAGCAGTTCTTC
NA	TRBV6-5	NA	TRBJ2-7	CASRQGNSYEQYF	TGTGCCAGCAGACAGGGTAACTCCTACGAGCAGTACTTC
NA	TRBV5-6	NA	TRBJ1-2	CASSLVDLSYGYTF	TGTGCCAGCAGCTTGGTAGATCTGAGTTATGGCTACACCTTC
TRBD2	TRBV5-4	NA	TRBJ2-2	CASRLAGEISGELFF	TGTGCCAGCAGGCTAGCGGGGGAAATCTCCGGGGAGCTGTTTTTT
NA	TRBV5-6	once	TRBJ2-7	CASTDRSSYEQYF	TGTGCCAGCACTGACAGGAGCTCCTACGAGCAGTACTTC
NA	TRBV5-6	NA	TRBJ1-2	CASSLGSYGFDNGYTF	TGTGCCAGCAGCTTGGGATCTTACGGCTTTGACAATGGCTACACCTTC
NA	TRBV30	NA	TRBJ2-2	CAWSVRGLNTGELFF	TGTGCCTGGAGTGTACGCGGATTGAACACCGGGGAGCTGTTTTTT
TRBD1	TRBV6-1	NA	TRBJ1-3	CASSRTGKGNTIYF	TGTGCCAGCAGTCGGACAGGGAAGGGAAACACCATATATTTT
TRBD2	TRBV6-4	NA	TRBJ2-3	CASSRSGTSGGSRTDTQYF	TGTGCCAGCAGTCGTTCCGGGACTAGCGGGGGTTCTCGCACAGATACGCAGTATTTT
TRBD2	TRBV30	once	TRBJ2-2	CACAAGDTNTGELFF	TGTGCCTGCGCAGCGGGGGACACGAACACCGGGGAGCTGTTTTTT